This TCR beta chain was profiled in a study of cytomegalovirus exposure and HLA in healthy donors. PCR used 60 Vbeta primers and 13 Jbeta primers. Only in-frame clones appear in the TCRdb table, and some are missing; sequencing was by immunoSEQ multiplex PCR. The sample yields 55,000 to 65,000 clones, 65% to 90% seen once. The CDR3 has 12 residues. Per the germline V gene, CDR1 is MNHEY and CDR2 is SVGAGI. V lost 4 bases and J 5 bases, leaving 9 bases between the germline ends. The rearrangement joins TRBV6-5 to TRBJ2-7, with D possibly TRBD2 on 5 matching bases. The sample was PBMCs. The receptor was derived from a female donor in good health and CMV-seronegative. CDR3: CASSLTRDEQYF. For the CDR3, the DNA is TGTGCCAGCAGTTTAACTAGGGACGAGCAGTACTTC.